The rows below give T cell receptor beta chains drawn from one sample of a study of vaccination and CD4 T cells after COVID-19. Antigens of these TCRs are unknown. TCRdb redid the calling of the PCR reads with MiXCR, one entry per CDR3 protein. Of roughly 15,000 distinct CDR3 sequences in the sample, approximately 50% were seen once. The sequenced sample was CD4+ T cells from blood, cultured in vitro. These receptors were obtained from a human donor who had recovered from COVID-19. Each CDR3 is given with its conserved first and last residue. Each record gives: D gene, J gene, clone size, V gene, CDR3 DNA, CDR3 protein. The D gene is left open where the match is weak. Rows give clone size only sometimes, using once, few, many, or a class for an expanded clone.

d_call: TRBD1; j_call: TRBJ1-1; clone_size: NA; v_call: TRBV5-4; cdr3_nt: TGTGCCAGCAGTCGAACCCAAGGGGGCTCCCCTGAAGCTTTCTTT; cdr3_aa: CASSRTQGGSPEAFF
d_call: TRBD2; j_call: TRBJ2-2; clone_size: NA; v_call: TRBV12-3/TRBV12-4; cdr3_nt: TGTGCCAGCAGCGTGGGAGGGACGAACACCGGGGAGCTGTTTTTT; cdr3_aa: CASSVGGTNTGELFF
d_call: NA; j_call: TRBJ1-5; clone_size: once; v_call: TRBV25-1; cdr3_nt: TGTGCCACCCACAGTCCGGGACACAAGTCGCAGCCCCAGCATTTT; cdr3_aa: CATHSPGHKSQPQHF
d_call: NA; j_call: TRBJ1-2; clone_size: NA; v_call: TRBV6-1; cdr3_nt: TGTGCCAGCGGATTAACCCCCCGACAGCTCTATGGCTACACCTTC; cdr3_aa: CASGLTPRQLYGYTF
d_call: TRBD2; j_call: TRBJ2-7; clone_size: NA; v_call: TRBV5-1; cdr3_nt: TGCGCCAGCAGCCACGAGGGACTAGCGGGAGGAGGGTCCTACGAGCAGTACTTC; cdr3_aa: CASSHEGLAGGGSYEQYF
d_call: NA; j_call: TRBJ2-2; clone_size: NA; v_call: TRBV11-3; cdr3_nt: TGTGCCAGCAGCCCGCGGGTCCCTTCCACCGGGGAGCTGTTTTTT; cdr3_aa: CASSPRVPSTGELFF
d_call: NA; j_call: TRBJ1-5; clone_size: NA; v_call: TRBV20-1; cdr3_nt: TGCAGTGCTAGAGGAGGGGTTGGTGGTCAGCCCCAGCATTTT; cdr3_aa: CSARGGVGGQPQHF
d_call: NA; j_call: TRBJ1-6; clone_size: once; v_call: TRBV5-1; cdr3_nt: TGCGCCAGCAGCTTATCAGGGCCCGGTTCACCCCTCCACTTT; cdr3_aa: CASSLSGPGSPLHF
d_call: NA; j_call: TRBJ2-3; clone_size: NA; v_call: TRBV20-1; cdr3_nt: TGCAGTGCTAGTCGACCCCTTAGCACAGATACGCAGTATTTT; cdr3_aa: CSASRPLSTDTQYF
d_call: NA; j_call: TRBJ2-3; clone_size: NA; v_call: TRBV24-1; cdr3_nt: TGTGCCACCAGTCCAGAGTACGGCACAGATACGCAGTATTTT; cdr3_aa: CATSPEYGTDTQYF
d_call: NA; j_call: TRBJ1-1; clone_size: NA; v_call: TRBV15; cdr3_nt: TGTGCCACCAGCAGAAAAGTCACCACTGAAGCTTTCTTT; cdr3_aa: CATSRKVTTEAFF
d_call: TRBD2; j_call: TRBJ2-1; clone_size: NA; v_call: TRBV20-1; cdr3_nt: TGCAGTGCCCCGCGACTAGCGGTCTACAATGAGCAGTTCTTC; cdr3_aa: CSAPRLAVYNEQFF
d_call: TRBD1; j_call: TRBJ1-3; clone_size: NA; v_call: TRBV20-1; cdr3_nt: TGCAGTGCCAGGACAGGTACCTCTGGAAACACCATATATTTT; cdr3_aa: CSARTGTSGNTIYF
d_call: NA; j_call: TRBJ2-7; clone_size: NA; v_call: TRBV5-1; cdr3_nt: TGCGCCAGCAGCTTGGTGACAGGACCCCCCCGGGAGCAGTACTTC; cdr3_aa: CASSLVTGPPREQYF
d_call: TRBD2; j_call: TRBJ2-3; clone_size: few; v_call: TRBV6-5; cdr3_nt: TGTGCCAGCAGTTACGCCTCTGGCGGGGGGGCAGATACGCAGTATTTT; cdr3_aa: CASSYASGGGADTQYF
d_call: NA; j_call: TRBJ2-6; clone_size: once; v_call: TRBV2; cdr3_nt: TGTGCCAGCAGTGTGCCGGGGGCCGGGGCCAACGTCCTGACTTTC; cdr3_aa: CASSVPGAGANVLTF
d_call: NA; j_call: TRBJ2-3; clone_size: NA; v_call: TRBV5-1; cdr3_nt: TGCGCCAGCAGCTGGGGGCCCTCAGCTGGCACAGATACGCAGTATTTT; cdr3_aa: CASSWGPSAGTDTQYF
d_call: NA; j_call: TRBJ2-3; clone_size: few; v_call: TRBV6-1; cdr3_nt: TGTGCCAGCAGGGGACCTGCAGGAGATACGCAGTATTTT; cdr3_aa: CASRGPAGDTQYF
d_call: NA; j_call: TRBJ2-7; clone_size: few; v_call: TRBV7-6; cdr3_nt: TGTGCTAGCAGCAGCGGGCAGGGGAGGGAGCAGTACTTC; cdr3_aa: CASSSGQGREQYF
d_call: TRBD2; j_call: TRBJ2-3; clone_size: NA; v_call: TRBV30; cdr3_nt: TGTGCCTCGGAAGCGGGGCGCACAGATACGCAGTATTTT; cdr3_aa: CASEAGRTDTQYF
d_call: NA; j_call: TRBJ1-4; clone_size: NA; v_call: TRBV20-1; cdr3_nt: TGCAGTGCTAGAGCCCCAGGGGCCGGGGCAACTAATGAAAAACTGCTTTTT; cdr3_aa: CSARAPGAGATNEKLLF
d_call: TRBD1; j_call: TRBJ1-2; clone_size: NA; v_call: TRBV6-1; cdr3_nt: TGTGCCAGCAGCTGGGACAGGGGAACCTATGGCTACACCTTC; cdr3_aa: CASSWDRGTYGYTF
d_call: TRBD1; j_call: TRBJ2-2; clone_size: NA; v_call: TRBV19; cdr3_nt: TGTGCCAGTAGTATTTTACAGGGGACCGGGTACACCGGGGAGCTGTTTTTT; cdr3_aa: CASSILQGTGYTGELFF
d_call: NA; j_call: TRBJ1-5; clone_size: few; v_call: TRBV20-1; cdr3_nt: TGCAGTGCGGGGGGCCGGGGGGCGGAGCAGCCCCAGCATTTT; cdr3_aa: CSAGGRGAEQPQHF
d_call: NA; j_call: TRBJ2-1; clone_size: NA; v_call: TRBV20-1; cdr3_nt: TGCAGTGGAGGAACTTACAATGAGCAGTTCTTC; cdr3_aa: CSGGTYNEQFF
d_call: NA; j_call: TRBJ2-3; clone_size: NA; v_call: TRBV10-3; cdr3_nt: TGTGCCATCAGTGAGCCCGCTAGGACGGATACGCAGTATTTT; cdr3_aa: CAISEPARTDTQYF
d_call: TRBD1; j_call: TRBJ1-2; clone_size: NA; v_call: TRBV20-1; cdr3_nt: TGCAGTGCTAGCCCCGGGACAGGGACCCGTGGCTACACCTTC; cdr3_aa: CSASPGTGTRGYTF
d_call: NA; j_call: TRBJ2-3; clone_size: few; v_call: TRBV11-1; cdr3_nt: TGTGCCAGCAGCGTACCATCTCTCGGCACAGATACGCAGTATTTT; cdr3_aa: CASSVPSLGTDTQYF
d_call: NA; j_call: TRBJ2-5; clone_size: NA; v_call: TRBV20-1; cdr3_nt: TGCAGTGCTATTGGGACAAACCAAGAGACCCAGTACTTC; cdr3_aa: CSAIGTNQETQYF
d_call: TRBD2; j_call: TRBJ2-7; clone_size: NA; v_call: TRBV20-1; cdr3_nt: TGCAGTGCTTTAGTTGCAACTAGCGGGAGTAATGAGCAGTACTTC; cdr3_aa: CSALVATSGSNEQYF
d_call: NA; j_call: TRBJ2-5; clone_size: NA; v_call: TRBV5-1; cdr3_nt: TGCGCCAGCAGCTCCTACGCTAGGGGGGAGACCCAGTACTTC; cdr3_aa: CASSSYARGETQYF
d_call: TRBD1; j_call: TRBJ1-1; clone_size: few; v_call: TRBV7-2; cdr3_nt: TGTGCCAGCAGCCTACCGACAGGGTTTAATACTGAAGCTTTCTTT; cdr3_aa: CASSLPTGFNTEAFF
d_call: NA; j_call: TRBJ1-1; clone_size: few; v_call: TRBV7-2; cdr3_nt: TGTGCCAGCAGCGTAAGAGTGTCGGGCACTGAAGCTTTCTTT; cdr3_aa: CASSVRVSGTEAFF
d_call: NA; j_call: TRBJ2-2; clone_size: NA; v_call: TRBV20-1; cdr3_nt: TGCAGTGCCTCTCATCCGGGGGCGAACACCGGGGAGCTGTTTTTT; cdr3_aa: CSASHPGANTGELFF
d_call: NA; j_call: TRBJ1-3; clone_size: NA; v_call: TRBV15; cdr3_nt: TGTGCCACCAGTAACAGGGTTTCTGGAAACACCATATATTTT; cdr3_aa: CATSNRVSGNTIYF
d_call: TRBD2; j_call: TRBJ2-3; clone_size: few; v_call: TRBV18; cdr3_nt: TGTGCCAGCTCGTCTAGCGGGGCATTCACAGATACGCAGTATTTT; cdr3_aa: CASSSSGAFTDTQYF
d_call: NA; j_call: TRBJ2-3; clone_size: NA; v_call: TRBV20-1; cdr3_nt: TGCAGTGCTAATTTAGGAAGGCCGCAGTATTTT; cdr3_aa: CSANLGRPQYF
d_call: NA; j_call: TRBJ1-2; clone_size: once; v_call: TRBV12-3/TRBV12-4; cdr3_nt: TGTGCCAGCAGTTTAGCCGACAGCTATGGCTACACCTTC; cdr3_aa: CASSLADSYGYTF
d_call: NA; j_call: TRBJ1-2; clone_size: NA; v_call: TRBV7-9; cdr3_nt: TGTGCCAGCAGCTTAGGAGGGGGCTATGGCTACACCTTC; cdr3_aa: CASSLGGGYGYTF
d_call: NA; j_call: TRBJ2-7; clone_size: NA; v_call: TRBV20-1; cdr3_nt: TGCAGTGCTAGAGTTCGGACGAGGGACTTAGGGCAGTACTTC; cdr3_aa: CSARVRTRDLGQYF
d_call: NA; j_call: TRBJ1-1; clone_size: NA; v_call: TRBV18; cdr3_nt: TGTGCCAGCTCACCATGGGGCAGGGAGAACACTGAAGCTTTCTTT; cdr3_aa: CASSPWGRENTEAFF
d_call: TRBD1; j_call: TRBJ1-2; clone_size: few; v_call: TRBV6-1; cdr3_nt: TGTGCCAGCAGTGGGGGTAACAGGGGGACCTATGGCTACACCTTC; cdr3_aa: CASSGGNRGTYGYTF
d_call: NA; j_call: TRBJ2-1; clone_size: NA; v_call: TRBV6-1; cdr3_nt: TGTGCCAGCAGTGGACAGCGGCTATACAATGAGCAGTTCTTC; cdr3_aa: CASSGQRLYNEQFF
d_call: NA; j_call: TRBJ1-1; clone_size: medium-sized; v_call: TRBV11-3; cdr3_nt: TGTGCCAGCACTACCGGGGAGAACACTGAAGCTTTCTTT; cdr3_aa: CASTTGENTEAFF
d_call: TRBD2; j_call: TRBJ2-3; clone_size: NA; v_call: TRBV6-1; cdr3_nt: TGTGCCAGCAGGGAGACTAGCGGGACGGGTGATACGCAGTATTTT; cdr3_aa: CASRETSGTGDTQYF
d_call: TRBD2; j_call: TRBJ2-1; clone_size: NA; v_call: TRBV9; cdr3_nt: TGTGCCAGCAGCGTCCGTCTAGCGGACAATGAGCAGTTCTTC; cdr3_aa: CASSVRLADNEQFF
d_call: TRBD1; j_call: TRBJ1-5; clone_size: few; v_call: TRBV20-1; cdr3_nt: TGCAGTGCTAGGACAGGGGATAGCAATCAGCCCCAGCATTTT; cdr3_aa: CSARTGDSNQPQHF
d_call: NA; j_call: TRBJ2-7; clone_size: NA; v_call: TRBV2; cdr3_nt: TGTGCCAGCAGTGAGTCGGGATCTCCATCGGACTTC; cdr3_aa: CASSESGSPSDF
d_call: TRBD1; j_call: TRBJ2-1; clone_size: NA; v_call: TRBV7-6; cdr3_nt: TGTGCCAGCAGTCGCAAGCCGGGACAGGGGTCCCATGAGCAGTTCTTC; cdr3_aa: CASSRKPGQGSHEQFF
d_call: NA; j_call: TRBJ1-1; clone_size: once; v_call: TRBV4-2; cdr3_nt: TGTGCCAGCAGCCCAAGGGTCGTAGGGGATACTGAAGCTTTCTTT; cdr3_aa: CASSPRVVGDTEAFF
d_call: TRBD1; j_call: TRBJ1-1; clone_size: NA; v_call: TRBV6-2/TRBV6-3; cdr3_nt: TGTGCCAGCAGCGACCTGGACAGGGGGAACACTGAAGCTTTCTTT; cdr3_aa: CASSDLDRGNTEAFF
d_call: TRBD2; j_call: TRBJ2-5; clone_size: few; v_call: TRBV2; cdr3_nt: TGTGCCAGCAGTCCTAGGGTGCGGGGGGCCTTATACCAAGAGACCCAGTACTTC; cdr3_aa: CASSPRVRGALYQETQYF
d_call: NA; j_call: TRBJ1-2; clone_size: NA; v_call: TRBV2; cdr3_nt: TGTGCCAGCAGTGAAGACAGAGTCTATGGCTACACCTTC; cdr3_aa: CASSEDRVYGYTF
d_call: TRBD2; j_call: TRBJ2-3; clone_size: few; v_call: TRBV11-2; cdr3_nt: TGTGCCAGCAGGGCGCTCAAGCGGGAAGGCACAGATACGCAGTATTTT; cdr3_aa: CASRALKREGTDTQYF
d_call: NA; j_call: TRBJ2-1; clone_size: NA; v_call: TRBV19; cdr3_nt: TGTGCCAGTAGTAGTCGTGGGGGTGGAAGCTCCTACAATGAGCAGTTCTTC; cdr3_aa: CASSSRGGGSSYNEQFF
d_call: TRBD2; j_call: TRBJ2-1; clone_size: NA; v_call: TRBV5-1; cdr3_nt: TGCGCCAGCAGCATGGGAGGGTCCTTCTACAATGAGCAGTTCTTC; cdr3_aa: CASSMGGSFYNEQFF
d_call: NA; j_call: TRBJ2-3; clone_size: NA; v_call: TRBV10-3; cdr3_nt: TGTGCCATCAAGGGCGGGTTAAGAGATACGCAGTATTTT; cdr3_aa: CAIKGGLRDTQYF
d_call: TRBD1; j_call: TRBJ1-1; clone_size: NA; v_call: TRBV10-3; cdr3_nt: TGTGCCACCGCACCCGGGACAGGGACTAACACTGAAGCTTTCTTT; cdr3_aa: CATAPGTGTNTEAFF
d_call: TRBD2; j_call: TRBJ2-7; clone_size: NA; v_call: TRBV6-1; cdr3_nt: TGTGCCAGCTGTGAGGCTAGCGGGGGCTACTCCTACGAGCAGTACTTC; cdr3_aa: CASCEASGGYSYEQYF